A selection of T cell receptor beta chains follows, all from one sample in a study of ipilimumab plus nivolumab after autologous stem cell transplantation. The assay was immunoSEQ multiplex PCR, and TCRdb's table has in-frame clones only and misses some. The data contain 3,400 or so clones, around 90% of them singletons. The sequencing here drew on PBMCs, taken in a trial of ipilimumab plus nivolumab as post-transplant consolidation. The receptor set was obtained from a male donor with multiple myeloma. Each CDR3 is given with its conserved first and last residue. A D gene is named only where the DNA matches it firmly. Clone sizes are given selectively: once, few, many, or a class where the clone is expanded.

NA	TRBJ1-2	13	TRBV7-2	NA	CASSLGTDYGYTF	TGTGCCAGCAGCTTAGGTACAGACTATGGCTACACCTTC
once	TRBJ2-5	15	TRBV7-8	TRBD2	CASSFYERERETQYF	TGTGCCAGCAGCTTTTACGAGCGGGAGAGGGAGACCCAGTACTTC
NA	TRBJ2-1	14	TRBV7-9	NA	CASSLLVEINEQFF	TGTGCCAGCAGCTTGCTTGTGGAAATCAATGAGCAGTTCTTC
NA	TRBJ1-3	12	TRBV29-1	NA	CSVITPGNTIYF	TGCAGCGTTATAACACCTGGAAACACCATATATTTT
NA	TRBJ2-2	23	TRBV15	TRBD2	CATSRERTGVGLAGGQNTGELFF	TGTGCCACCAGCAGAGAGAGGACAGGGGTCGGACTAGCGGGAGGGCAAAACACCGGGGAGCTGTTTTTT
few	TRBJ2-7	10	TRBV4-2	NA	CASSPYEQYF	TGTGCCAGCAGCCCGTACGAGCAGTACTTC
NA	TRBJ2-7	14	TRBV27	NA	CASSLGGVVNEQYF	TGTGCCAGCAGTTTGGGTGGCGTGGTGAATGAGCAGTACTTC
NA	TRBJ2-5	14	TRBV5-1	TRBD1	CASSLRDRGETQYF	TGCGCCAGCAGCCTAAGGGACAGGGGAGAGACCCAGTACTTC
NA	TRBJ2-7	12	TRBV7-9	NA	CASRDTGYEQYF	TGTGCCAGTAGGGACACCGGTTACGAGCAGTACTTC
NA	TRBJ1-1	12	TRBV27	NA	CASKDRNTEAFF	TGTGCCAGCAAGGACAGGAACACTGAAGCTTTCTTT
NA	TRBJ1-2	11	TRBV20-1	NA	CSARVGYGYTF	TGCAGTGCTAGAGTAGGGTATGGCTACACCTTC
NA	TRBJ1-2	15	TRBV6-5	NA	CASSPWGGTTYGYTF	TGTGCCAGCAGTCCCTGGGGGGGTACCACCTATGGCTACACCTTC
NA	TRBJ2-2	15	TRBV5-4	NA	CASSMGRMGTGELFF	TGTGCCAGCAGCATGGGACGCATGGGGACCGGGGAGCTGTTTTTT
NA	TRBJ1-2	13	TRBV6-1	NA	CASSSTVRVYYTF	TGTGCCAGCAGTTCGACAGTTAGAGTATACTACACCTTC
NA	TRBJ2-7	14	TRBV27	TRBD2	CASSRTSGSYEQYF	TGTGCCAGCAGTCGGACTAGCGGATCCTACGAGCAGTACTTC
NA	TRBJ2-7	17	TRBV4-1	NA	CASSQEGPGHLIYEQYF	TGCGCCAGCAGCCAAGAGGGACCGGGACATCTTATCTACGAGCAGTACTTC
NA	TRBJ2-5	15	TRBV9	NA	CASSVYDSWHETQYF	TGTGCCAGCAGCGTATACGACAGTTGGCATGAGACCCAGTACTTC
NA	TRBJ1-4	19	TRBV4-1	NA	CASSQDPVIRGRSSEKLFF	TGCGCCAGCAGCCAAGACCCGGTTATCCGGGGGCGAAGTAGTGAAAAACTGTTTTTT
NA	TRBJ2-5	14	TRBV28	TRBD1	CASSFTGGRETQYF	TGTGCCAGCAGTTTTACAGGGGGCCGGGAGACCCAGTACTTC
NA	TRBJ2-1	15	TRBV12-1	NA	CASSRGTDEGDEQFF	TGTGCCAGCAGCCGCGGGACGGACGAGGGCGATGAGCAGTTCTTC
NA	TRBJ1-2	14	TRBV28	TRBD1	CASSRQGGSYGYTF	TGTGCCAGCAGCCGACAGGGAGGGAGCTATGGCTACACCTTC
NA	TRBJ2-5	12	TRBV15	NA	CATSRGGETQYF	TGTGCCACCAGCAGGGGTGGGGAGACCCAGTACTTC
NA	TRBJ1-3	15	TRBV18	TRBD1	CASSPPGTGGNTIYF	TGTGCCAGCTCACCACCGGGGACAGGCGGAAACACCATATATTTT
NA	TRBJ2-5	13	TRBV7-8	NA	CASSLVGRETQYF	TGTGCCAGCAGCTTAGTGGGGCGAGAGACCCAGTACTTC
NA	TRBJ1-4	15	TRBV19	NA	CASSRLQGTNEKLFF	TGTGCCAGTAGTAGGCTACAGGGAACTAATGAAAAACTGTTTTTT
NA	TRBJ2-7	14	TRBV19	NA	CASSPTQAPYEQYF	TGTGCCAGTAGTCCCACCCAAGCCCCGTACGAGCAGTACTTC
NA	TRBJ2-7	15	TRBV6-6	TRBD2	CASSPTSGIFYEQYF	TGTGCCAGCAGTCCGACTAGCGGGATTTTCTACGAGCAGTACTTC
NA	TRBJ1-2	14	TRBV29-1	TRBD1	CSAEGAGGAYGYTF	TGCAGCGCCGAGGGGGCAGGGGGCGCCTATGGCTACACCTTC
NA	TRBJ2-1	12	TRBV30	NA	CAWSKGSNEQFF	TGTGCCTGGAGTAAGGGGAGCAATGAGCAGTTCTTC
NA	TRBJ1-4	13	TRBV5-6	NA	CASGSATNEKLFF	TGTGCCAGCGGGTCCGCAACTAATGAAAAACTGTTTTTT
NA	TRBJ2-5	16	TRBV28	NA	CASSAEGVSLGETQYF	TGTGCCAGCAGCGCTGAGGGGGTTAGTTTAGGAGAGACCCAGTACTTC
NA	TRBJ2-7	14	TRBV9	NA	CASSPTGTSYEQYF	TGTGCCAGCAGCCCGACCGGGACGTCCTACGAGCAGTACTTC
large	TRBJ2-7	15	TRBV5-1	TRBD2	CASSSLAGVSYEQYF	TGCGCCAGCAGCTCACTAGCGGGAGTATCCTACGAGCAGTACTTC
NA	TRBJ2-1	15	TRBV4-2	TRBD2	CASSQDPGAGNEQFF	TGTGCCAGCAGCCAAGACCCTGGAGCGGGGAATGAGCAGTTCTTC
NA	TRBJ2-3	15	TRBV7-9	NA	CASSLQGVGTDTQYF	TGTGCCAGCAGCTTGCAGGGCGTCGGCACAGATACGCAGTATTTT
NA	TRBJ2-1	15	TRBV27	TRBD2	CASSLTSVSYNEQFF	TGTGCCAGCAGTTTAACTAGCGTCTCCTACAATGAGCAGTTCTTC
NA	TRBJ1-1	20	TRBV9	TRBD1	CASSVGSPLETGGLCTEAFF	TGTGCCAGCAGCGTAGGGTCCCCCCTCGAGACAGGGGGCCTGTGCACTGAAGCTTTCTTT